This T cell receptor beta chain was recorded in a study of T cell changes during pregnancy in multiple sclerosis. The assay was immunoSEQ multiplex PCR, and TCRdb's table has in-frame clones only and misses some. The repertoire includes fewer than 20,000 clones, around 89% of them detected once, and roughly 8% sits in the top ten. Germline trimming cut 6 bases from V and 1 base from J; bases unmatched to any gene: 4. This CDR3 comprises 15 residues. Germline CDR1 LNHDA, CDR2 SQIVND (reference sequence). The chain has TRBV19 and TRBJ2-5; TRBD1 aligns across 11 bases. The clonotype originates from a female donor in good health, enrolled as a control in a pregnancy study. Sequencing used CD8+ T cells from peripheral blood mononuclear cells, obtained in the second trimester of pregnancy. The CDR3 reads CASSSDRGLQETQYF. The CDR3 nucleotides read TGTGCCAGTAGCTCGGACAGGGGGCTCCAAGAGACCCAGTACTTC.